The 29 T cell receptor beta chains reported below all come from one sample, sequenced in a study of T cells after yellow fever vaccination. TCRdb called the 5' RACE reads again in MiXCR, with one record for every CDR3 protein. The data hold more than 45,000 distinct CDR3 sequences, with about 5.6% observed a single time. The specimen comprised PBMCs, either bulk or a sorted T-cell subset (CD4+, CD8+, memory, or dextramer-sorted; not recorded which), sampled on the day of the yellow fever booster vaccination. The origin of the receptors is a man aged 18 to 30 who received the YFV17D yellow fever vaccine.

This clonotype was counted only a few times. This rearrangement joins TRBV7-6 to TRBJ2-7; 9 bases align to TRBD1. With 4 bases clipped from V and 7 bases from J, the junction kept 5 bases outside the gene matches. This CDR3 contains 13 residues. Germline CDR1 reads SGHVS; CDR2 reads FNYEAQ. The CDR3 here is CASSSQGAGEQYF. DNA of the CDR3: TGTGCCAGCAGCTCACAGGGGGCCGGTGAGCAGTACTTC.

Many counts were recorded for this clonotype. V is TRBV7-6 and J is TRBJ2-1, with 16 bases aligning to TRBD2. The CDR3 is 16 residues long. Trimming at V came to 4 bases and at J to 10 bases, leaving 7 bases not matched to a gene. Germline V CDR1 and CDR2: SGHVS, FNYEAQ. The DNA for the CDR3 is TGTGCCAGCAGCTCGGGACTAGCGGGGGGGGAGTGGGAGCAGTTCTTC. Residues: CASSSGLAGGEWEQFF.

This clonotype was detected only a few times. The V call is TRBV7-6, the J call TRBJ2-7, with D maybe TRBD1 (6 bases). In germline, CDR1 is SGHVS, CDR2 FNYEAQ. Trimming stripped 5 bases from V and 3 bases from J, with 23 bases between. This CDR3 region has 17 residues. This chain's CDR3 is CASSRGSRDTANYEQYF. CDR3 DNA sequence: TGTGCCAGCAGCCGGGGATCACGGGACACCGCCAACTACGAGCAGTACTTC.

The chain recombines TRBV7-9 with TRBJ2-7; perhaps TRBD1 as D (6 bases). The CDR3 length is 14 residues. Deletions cut 1 base from V and 4 bases from J, with 11 bases between. Germline lookup yields CDR1 SEHNR and CDR2 FQNEAQ (reference sequence). CDR3 sequence reads: CASSLVGQSYEQYF. In DNA form, the CDR3 reads TGTGCCAGCAGCTTAGTGGGACAATCATACGAGCAGTACTTC.

This clonotype was detected many times. In nucleotides, the CDR3 is TGCGCCAGCAGCCAAGGTGTTATCCGAAGCTCAGAGACCCAGTACTTC. It codes for CASSQGVIRSSETQYF. The V and J genes are TRBV4-3 and TRBJ2-5; unclear D gene. From germline, CDR1 is LGHNA and CDR2 YSLEER. The CDR3 is made up of 16 amino acids. The V end was cut by 1 base, the J end by 4 bases, with 16 bases between.

This clonotype was seen a few times. V is TRBV5-4 and J is TRBJ2-5; tentatively, D is TRBD1 (6 bases). V was cut by 3 bases and J by 2 bases, with 11 bases left in between. The CDR3 totals 14 residues. In germline, CDR1 is SGHNT, CDR2 YYREEE (reference sequence). CDR3 loop: CASSSPGHQETQYF. CDR3 in DNA: TGTGCCAGCAGCTCGCCGGGACATCAAGAGACCCAGTACTTC.

This clonotype was counted only a few times. V and J are TRBV4-3 and TRBJ1-5, with D unclear. Trimming removed 4 bases from V and 9 bases from J, with 13 bases in between. CDR3 length: 13 amino acids. Germline CDR1 reads LGHNA; CDR2 reads YSLEER. Here the CDR3 DNA reads TGCGCCAGCAGCCCTTCTCGGTCCTCGCCCCAGCATTTT. It yields the protein CASSPSRSSPQHF.

There are a few counts of this clonotype. The chain has TRBV4-3 and TRBJ2-1, with D maybe TRBD2 (5 bases). Germline CDR1 is LGHNA and CDR2 is YSLEER. The CDR3 contains 15 residues. Trimming pared 1 base from V and 4 bases from J, leaving 11 bases between. The CDR3 region is CASSQGPLGYNEQFF. As DNA, the CDR3 is TGCGCCAGCAGCCAAGGGCCACTAGGTTACAATGAGCAGTTCTTC.

This clonotype has more than one count but fewer than ten. This sequence joins TRBV7-8 and TRBJ2-5; 14 nucleotides match TRBD2. CDR1 and CDR2 from the germline V gene are SGHVS and FQNEAQ. V lost 5 bases and J lost 1; bases outside the gene matches: 6. The CDR3 contains 17 residues. The CDR3: CASSPRGLAGGQETQYF. CDR3 in DNA: TGTGCCAGCAGCCCGCGCGGACTAGCGGGGGGCCAAGAGACCCAGTACTTC. Using reference TRBV7-8 and TRBJ2-5 for the parts outside the CDR3, the full variable domain is GAGVSQSPRYKVAKRGQDVALRCDPISGHVSLFWYQQALGQGPEFLTYFQNEAQLDKSGLPSDRFFAERPEGSVSTLKIQRTQQEDSAVYLCASSPRGLAGGQETQYFGPGTRLLVL.

This clonotype has ten or more counts. The genes are TRBV4-2 and TRBJ2-3, with 7 nucleotides matching TRBD2. V lost 3 bases to trimming and J lost 0 bases; unmatched junction nucleotides: 12. This CDR3 comprises 18 residues. Germline V gene lookup returns CDR1 LGHNA and CDR2 YNFKEQ. The CDR3: CASSHLSGTTLSTDTQYF. CDR3 DNA sequence: TGTGCCAGCAGCCACTTGTCCGGGACTACCCTTAGCACAGATACGCAGTATTTT.

This clonotype was observed at least ten times. The gene calls are TRBV7-9 and TRBJ1-1; D is unresolved. The germline gives CDR1 SEHNR, CDR2 FQNEAQ (reference sequence). The V gene lost 5 bases and the J gene lost 4 bases, with 11 bases spanning the gap. The CDR3 has 13 residues. The CDR3 loop is CASSAAPSTEAFF. CDR3 nucleotides: TGTGCCAGCAGCGCAGCACCGAGCACTGAAGCTTTCTTT.

With regard to this clonotype: Since the CDR3 does not end with the conserved phenylalanine or tryptophan, this likely comes from a read error. J is TRBJ1-1 and V is TRBV11-3; D gene uncertain. Germline V gene sequence: CDR1 SGHNT, CDR2 YENEEA. The CDR3 contains 13 residues. V was pared by 5 bases and J by 2 bases, with 9 bases between. CDR3 loop: CASSGRENTEAFL. For the CDR3, the DNA is TGTGCCAGCAGCGGCCGGGAAAACACTGAAGCTTTCTTG.

This clonotype was seen at least ten times. The chain links TRBV7-6 to TRBJ2-3, with TRBD2 matching 13 bases. CDR1 and CDR2 (germline): SGHVS, FNYEAQ. This CDR3 has 16 amino acids. The V segment lost 5 bases and the J segment 4 bases; nucleotides outside the gene matches: 6. The CDR3 DNA reads as TGTGCCAGCAGCCATACTAGCGGGGGGGCTTCAGATACGCAGTATTTT. This codes for CASSHTSGGASDTQYF.

This clonotype has a count of ten or more. V and J are TRBV14 and TRBJ2-7; D may match TRBD1 or TRBD2 (6 bases each). Germline values: CDR1 SGHDN, CDR2 FVKESK. The length of the CDR3 is 15 residues. V lost 4 bases and J lost 4, with 17 bases in between. Here the CDR3 DNA reads TGTGCCAGCAGCCCCTGGGGGGACATAATTTACGAGCAGTACGTC. Protein: CASSPWGDIIYEQYV.

This clonotype was found many times. The V and J genes are TRBV18 and TRBJ2-2; TRBD1 matches at 9 bases. The CDR3 runs to 17 residues. Per the germline V gene, CDR1 is KGHSH and CDR2 is LQKENI. V trimming: 4 bases; J trimming: 3 bases; junction bases outside the gene matches: 9. In DNA, the CDR3 is TGTGCCAGCTCACATCAAGGACAGGGGTACGACACCGGGGAGCTGTTTTTT. Its translation: CASSHQGQGYDTGELFF. The entire variable domain, with the rest obtained from reference TRBV18 and TRBJ2-2, is as follows: NAGVMQNPRHLVRRRGQEARLRCSPMKGHSHVYWYRQLPEEGLKFMVYLQKENIIDESGMPKERFSAEFPKEGPSILRIQQVVRGDSAAYFCASSHQGQGYDTGELFFGEGSRLTVL.

This clonotype was seen only a few times. This chain joins TRBV20-1 and TRBJ1-5; D possibly corresponds to TRBD1 (5 bases). Trimming stripped 2 bases from V and 3 bases from J, with 14 bases between. The CDR3 is 15 residues long. The V gene's germline CDR1 is DFQATT and CDR2 SNEGSKA (reference sequence). CDR3 sequence: CSARRDGWDNQPQHF. The CDR3, as DNA: TGCAGTGCTAGACGGGACGGGTGGGACAATCAGCCCCAGCATTTT.

This clonotype was detected ten times or more. The gene calls are TRBV6-5 and TRBJ1-2, with TRBD1 identical over 7 bases. CDR1 MNHEY and CDR2 SVGAGI come from the germline V gene. V gave up 4 bases and J gave up 8 bases; unmatched junction bases: 13. The CDR3 is 15 residues long. CDR3 nucleotides: TGTGCCAGCAGTTCGGGAGGGACAGATCATAAGGGCTACACCTTC. Its protein is CASSSGGTDHKGYTF.

This clonotype came up many times. J is TRBJ2-7 and V is TRBV9; D remains ambiguous. V was shortened by 0 bases and J by 4 bases, with 14 bases between the two germline ends. The CDR3 length is 15 residues. Germline V lookup: CDR1 SGDLS, CDR2 YYNGEE. For the CDR3, the DNA is TGTGCCAGCAGCGTAGGAGTGTCGGAAGGTTACGAGCAGTACTTC. It is translated as CASSVGVSEGYEQYF.

This clonotype has a handful of counts. The gene calls are TRBV10-3 and TRBJ1-1, with no clear D. The CDR3 length is 11 residues. Germline V gene lookup returns CDR1 ENHRY and CDR2 SYGVKD. Trimming stripped 3 bases from V and 8 bases from J, with 7 bases between. Here the CDR3 reads CAISEFTEAFF. DNA for the CDR3: TGTGCCATCAGTGAATTCACCGAAGCTTTCTTT.

This clonotype was counted between two and nine times. The V call is TRBV11-2, the J call TRBJ2-7; 10 bases map to TRBD1. With 5 bases clipped from V and 3 bases from J, the junction kept 4 bases outside the gene matches. This CDR3 spans 14 amino acids. Germline CDR1 is SGHAT and CDR2 is FQNNGV. The CDR3 reads CASSLGQGIYEQYV. The CDR3 DNA reads as TGTGCCAGCAGCCTGGGACAGGGGATCTACGAGCAGTACGTC.

This clonotype has a handful of counts. This rearrangement joins TRBV5-1 to TRBJ2-3; no clear D gene. The CDR3 runs 13 residues. V lost 5 bases, J lost 0 bases, and 7 bases lay in between. Germline V gene sequence: CDR1 SGHRS, CDR2 YFSETQ. CDR3: CASRSDSTDTQYF. The CDR3 nucleotides are TGCGCCAGCAGGTCGGACAGCACAGATACGCAGTATTTT.

The table lists this clonotype with many counts. The V call is TRBV7-2, the J call TRBJ1-6, with 7 bases aligning to TRBD1. The V gene end was trimmed by 5 bases and the J gene end by 8 bases; junction bases not matched to a gene: 12. CDR3 size: 16 residues. The germline gives CDR1 SGHTA, CDR2 FQGNSA. In nucleotides, the CDR3 is TGTGCCAGCAGCCCCCGCCGACAGGGTCGAGATTCACCCCTCCACTTT. Translating it yields CASSPRRQGRDSPLHF.

This clonotype was seen a handful of times. The gene calls are TRBV11-2 and TRBJ1-6, with 8 nucleotides matching TRBD1. Germline V gives CDR1 SGHAT, CDR2 FQNNGV. V lost 4 bases to trimming and J lost 9 bases; unmatched junction nucleotides: 5. The CDR3 runs to 14 residues. The CDR3 DNA reads TGTGCCAGCAGCTGGGGAACAGGGGGTTCACCCCTCCACTTT. Translating gives CASSWGTGGSPLHF.

The chain links TRBV29-1 to TRBJ2-5; no reliable D call. Trimming left V 8 bases short and J 1 base short, with 11 bases between. The CDR3 consists of 12 residues. The germline gives CDR1 SQVTM, CDR2 ANQGSEA. The CDR3 spells CSLVTLQETQYF. CDR3 in DNA: TGCAGCCTCGTGACTCTCCAAGAGACCCAGTACTTC.

The rearrangement uses TRBV7-2 and TRBJ2-1; 8 nucleotides line up with TRBD2. This CDR3 region has 16 residues. Trimming took 1 base from V and 8 from J; bases not matched to a gene: 10. Germline values: CDR1 SGHTA, CDR2 FQGNSA. Here the CDR3 DNA reads TGTGCCAGCAGCTTAGGGCGGGGAGGGACTAGGGATGAGCAGTTCTTC. This sequence encodes CASSLGRGGTRDEQFF.

This chain joins TRBV2 and TRBJ1-2; D perhaps matches TRBD1 (6 bases). CDR1 SNHLY and CDR2 FYNNEI come from the germline V gene. This CDR3 region has 13 residues. Trimming took off 11 bases at V and 1 base at J, with 14 bases between the two ends. CDR3 protein: CAHPRGINYGYTF. CDR3 bases: TGTGCCCACCCTAGGGGGATTAACTATGGCTACACCTTC.

The chain recombines TRBV2 with TRBJ2-1; D uncertain. Trimming took 2 bases from V and 0 from J, leaving 11 bases between them. CDR1 and CDR2 (germline): SNHLY, FYNNEI. This CDR3 has 16 residues. CDR3 in amino acids: CASSEQTIRSYNEQFF. The CDR3 DNA follows: TGTGCCAGCAGTGAACAAACTATCCGCTCCTACAATGAGCAGTTCTTC.

This clonotype was counted between two and nine times. The J gene is TRBJ2-7, the V gene TRBV13; 7 nucleotides match TRBD2. After removal of 7 bases from V and 3 bases from J, the junction contained 6 bases not matched to a gene. CDR3 length equals 13 residues. The germline gives CDR1 PRHDT, CDR2 FYEKMQ (reference sequence). The CDR3, as DNA: TGTGCCAGCAATCAACGGGGGGTCTACGAGCAGTACTTC. It is translated as CASNQRGVYEQYF. Using reference TRBV13 and TRBJ2-7 for the parts outside the CDR3, the full variable domain is AAGVIQSPRHLIKEKRETATLKCYPIPRHDTVYWYQQGPGQDPQFLISFYEKMQSDKGSIPDRFSAQQFSDYHSELNMSSLELGDSALYFCASNQRGVYEQYFGPGTRLTVT.

This clonotype came up a few times. The chain joins TRBV4-1 to TRBJ2-1; TRBD1 matches at 7 bases. Germline V gene data show CDR1 as MGHRA and CDR2 as YSYEKL. Trimming removed 1 base from V and 7 bases from J; junction bases left unmatched: 7. The CDR3 has 15 amino acids. The CDR3 sequence: CASSQAYTGENEQFF. The CDR3 nucleotides read TGCGCCAGCAGCCAAGCTTATACAGGGGAAAATGAGCAGTTCTTC.